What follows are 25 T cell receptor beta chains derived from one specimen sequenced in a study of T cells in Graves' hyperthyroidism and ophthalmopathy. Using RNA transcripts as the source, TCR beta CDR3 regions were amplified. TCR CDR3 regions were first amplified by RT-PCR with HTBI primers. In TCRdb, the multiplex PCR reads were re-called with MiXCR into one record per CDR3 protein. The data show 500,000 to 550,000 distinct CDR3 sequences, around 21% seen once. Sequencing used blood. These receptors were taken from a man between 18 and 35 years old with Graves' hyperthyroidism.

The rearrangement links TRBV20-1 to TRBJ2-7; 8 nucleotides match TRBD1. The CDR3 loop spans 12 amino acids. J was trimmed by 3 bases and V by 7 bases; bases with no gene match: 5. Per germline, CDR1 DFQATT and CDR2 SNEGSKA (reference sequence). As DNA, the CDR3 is TGCAGTGTCAGGACAGGGTACTACGAGCAGTACTTC. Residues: CSVRTGYYEQYF.

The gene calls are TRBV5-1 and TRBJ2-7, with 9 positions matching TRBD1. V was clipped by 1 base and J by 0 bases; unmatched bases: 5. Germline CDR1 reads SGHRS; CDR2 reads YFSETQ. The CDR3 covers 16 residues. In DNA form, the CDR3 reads TGCGCCAGCAGCTTGTGGGCGGGACAGGGCTCCTACGAGCAGTACTTC. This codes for CASSLWAGQGSYEQYF.

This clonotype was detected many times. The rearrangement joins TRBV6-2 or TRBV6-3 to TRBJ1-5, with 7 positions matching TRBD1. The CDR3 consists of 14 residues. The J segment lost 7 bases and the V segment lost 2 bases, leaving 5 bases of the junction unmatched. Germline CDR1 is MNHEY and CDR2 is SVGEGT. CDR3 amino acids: CASSYKRGRQPQHF. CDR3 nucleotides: TGTGCCAGCAGTTACAAGAGGGGGCGGCAGCCCCAGCATTTT.

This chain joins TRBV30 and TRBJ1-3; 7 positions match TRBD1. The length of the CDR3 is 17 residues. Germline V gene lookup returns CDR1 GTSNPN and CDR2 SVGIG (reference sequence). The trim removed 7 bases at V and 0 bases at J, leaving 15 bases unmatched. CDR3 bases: TGTGCCTTCGGGACAGTTCATTCGGGCTTCTCTGGAAACACCATATATTTT. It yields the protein CAFGTVHSGFSGNTIYF.

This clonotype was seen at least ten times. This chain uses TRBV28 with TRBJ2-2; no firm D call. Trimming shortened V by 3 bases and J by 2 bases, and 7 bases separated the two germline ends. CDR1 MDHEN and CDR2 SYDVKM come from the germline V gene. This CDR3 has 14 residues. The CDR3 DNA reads TGTGCCAGCAGTTTCCGAGTTAACACCGGGGAGCTGTTTTTT. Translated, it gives CASSFRVNTGELFF.

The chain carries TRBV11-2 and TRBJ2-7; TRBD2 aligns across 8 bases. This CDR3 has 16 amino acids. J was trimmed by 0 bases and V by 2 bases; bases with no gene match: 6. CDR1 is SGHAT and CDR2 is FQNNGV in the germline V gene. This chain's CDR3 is CASSLRAGVDSYEQYF. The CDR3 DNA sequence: TGTGCCAGCAGCTTAAGAGCGGGGGTGGACTCCTACGAGCAGTACTTC.

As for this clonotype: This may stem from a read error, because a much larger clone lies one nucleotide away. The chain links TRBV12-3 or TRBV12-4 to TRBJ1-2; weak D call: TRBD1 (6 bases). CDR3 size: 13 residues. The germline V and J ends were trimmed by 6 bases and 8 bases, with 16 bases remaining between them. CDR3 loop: CASRHRATSGYTF. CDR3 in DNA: TGTGCCAGCAGGCACAGGGCCACCTCGGGCTACACCTTC.

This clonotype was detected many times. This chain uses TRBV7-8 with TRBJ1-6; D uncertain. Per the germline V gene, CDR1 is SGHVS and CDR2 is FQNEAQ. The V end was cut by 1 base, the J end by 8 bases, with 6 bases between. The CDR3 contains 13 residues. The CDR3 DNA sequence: TGTGCCAGCAGCTTAGGGCGTCATTCACCCCTCCACTTT. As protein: CASSLGRHSPLHF.

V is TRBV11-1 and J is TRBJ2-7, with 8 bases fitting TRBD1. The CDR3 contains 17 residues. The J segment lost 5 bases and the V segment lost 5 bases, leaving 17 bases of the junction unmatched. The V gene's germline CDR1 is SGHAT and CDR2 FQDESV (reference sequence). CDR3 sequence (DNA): TGTGCCAGCAGCCCCCAGTGGGGACAGGATATATTGGACGAGCAGTACTTC. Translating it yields CASSPQWGQDILDEQYF.

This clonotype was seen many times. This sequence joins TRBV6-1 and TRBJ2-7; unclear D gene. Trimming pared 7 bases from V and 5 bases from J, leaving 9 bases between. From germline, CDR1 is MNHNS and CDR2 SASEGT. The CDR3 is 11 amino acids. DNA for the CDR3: TGTGCCAGCAAGAGCGCCCACGAGCAGTACTTC. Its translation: CASKSAHEQYF.

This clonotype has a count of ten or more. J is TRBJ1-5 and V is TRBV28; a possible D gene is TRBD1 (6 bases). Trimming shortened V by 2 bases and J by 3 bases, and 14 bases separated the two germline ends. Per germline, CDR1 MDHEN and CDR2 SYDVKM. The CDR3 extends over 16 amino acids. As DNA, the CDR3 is TGTGCCAGCAGTTTAAGTCGCAGGGGCAACAATCAGCCCCAGCATTTT. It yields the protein CASSLSRRGNNQPQHF.

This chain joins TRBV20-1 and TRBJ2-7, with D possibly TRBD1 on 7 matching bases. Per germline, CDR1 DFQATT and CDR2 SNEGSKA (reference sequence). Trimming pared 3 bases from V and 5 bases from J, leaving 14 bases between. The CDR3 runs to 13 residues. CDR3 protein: CSARGGQSHEQYF. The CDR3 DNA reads TGCAGTGCTAGGGGGGGACAGTCCCACGAGCAGTACTTC.

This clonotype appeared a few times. The CDR3 protein is CAWSGGSDIQYF. CDR3 DNA: TGTGCCTGGAGTGGTGGAAGTGACATTCAGTACTTC. The rearrangement links TRBV30 to TRBJ2-4; no clear D gene. V was trimmed by 1 base and J by 8 bases, leaving 9 bases between them. This CDR3 spans 12 amino acids. CDR1 GTSNPN and CDR2 SVGIG come from the germline V gene (reference sequence).

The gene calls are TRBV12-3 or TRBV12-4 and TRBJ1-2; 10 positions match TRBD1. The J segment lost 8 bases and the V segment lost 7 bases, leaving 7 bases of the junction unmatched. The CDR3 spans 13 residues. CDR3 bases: TGTGCCAGCACCTGGGGACAGGGGATGGGCTACACCTTC. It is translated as CASTWGQGMGYTF.

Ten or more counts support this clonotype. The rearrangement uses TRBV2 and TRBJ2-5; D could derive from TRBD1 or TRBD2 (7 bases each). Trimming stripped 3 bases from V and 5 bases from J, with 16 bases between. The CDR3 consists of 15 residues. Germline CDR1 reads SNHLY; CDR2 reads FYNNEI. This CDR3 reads CASSDQGGVRETQYF. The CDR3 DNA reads TGTGCCAGCAGTGACCAGGGGGGGGTGCGGGAGACCCAGTACTTC.

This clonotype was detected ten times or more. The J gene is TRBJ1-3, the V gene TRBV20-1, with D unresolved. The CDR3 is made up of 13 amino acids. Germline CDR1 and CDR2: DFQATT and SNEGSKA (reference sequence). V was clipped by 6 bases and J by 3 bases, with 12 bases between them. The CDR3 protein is CSAVRGSGNTIYF. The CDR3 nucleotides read TGCAGTGCCGTCAGAGGCAGTGGAAACACCATATATTTT.

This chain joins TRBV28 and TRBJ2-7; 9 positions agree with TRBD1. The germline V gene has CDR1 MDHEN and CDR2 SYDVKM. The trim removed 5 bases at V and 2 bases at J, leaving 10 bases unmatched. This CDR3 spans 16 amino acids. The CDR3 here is CASSLSPGTGPYEQYF. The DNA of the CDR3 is TGTGCCAGCAGTCTGTCCCCGGGGACAGGGCCCTACGAGCAGTACTTC.

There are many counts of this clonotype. The DNA for the CDR3 is TGTGCCAGCACCTCGACAGGGGGCGACGATGGCTACACCTTC. Its protein is CASTSTGGDDGYTF. This chain connects TRBV6-5 to TRBJ1-2, with 10 bases lining up with TRBD1. V was pared by 7 bases and J by 6 bases, with 8 bases of the junction left unmatched. The CDR3 length is 14 residues. From germline, CDR1 is MNHEY and CDR2 SVGAGI.

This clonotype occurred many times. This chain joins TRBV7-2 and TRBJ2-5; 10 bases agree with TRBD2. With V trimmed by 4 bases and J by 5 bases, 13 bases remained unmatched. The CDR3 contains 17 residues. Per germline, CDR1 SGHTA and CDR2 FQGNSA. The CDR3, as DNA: TGTGCCAGCAGCTCCCTTTTGGGTAGCGGGGGGTGGGAGACCCAGTACTTC. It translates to CASSSLLGSGGWETQYF.

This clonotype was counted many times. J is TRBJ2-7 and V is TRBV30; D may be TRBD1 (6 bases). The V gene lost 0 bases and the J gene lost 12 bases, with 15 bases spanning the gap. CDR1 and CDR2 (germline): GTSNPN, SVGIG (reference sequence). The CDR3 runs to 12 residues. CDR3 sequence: CAWSVGGETGYF. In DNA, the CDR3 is TGTGCCTGGAGTGTTGGGGGCGAGACAGGGTACTTC.

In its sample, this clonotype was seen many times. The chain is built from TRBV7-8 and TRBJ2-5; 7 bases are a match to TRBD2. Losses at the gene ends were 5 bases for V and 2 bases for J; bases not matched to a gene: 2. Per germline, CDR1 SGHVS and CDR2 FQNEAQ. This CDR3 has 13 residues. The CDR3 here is CASSRAGQETQYF. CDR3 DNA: TGTGCCAGCAGCCGAGCGGGACAAGAGACCCAGTACTTC.

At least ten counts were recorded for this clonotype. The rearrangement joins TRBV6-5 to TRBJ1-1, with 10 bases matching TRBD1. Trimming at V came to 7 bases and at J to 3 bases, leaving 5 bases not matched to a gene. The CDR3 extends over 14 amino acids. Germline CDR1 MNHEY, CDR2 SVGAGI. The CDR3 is CASNPTGGYTEAFF. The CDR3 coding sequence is TGTGCCAGCAATCCGACAGGGGGCTACACTGAAGCTTTCTTT.

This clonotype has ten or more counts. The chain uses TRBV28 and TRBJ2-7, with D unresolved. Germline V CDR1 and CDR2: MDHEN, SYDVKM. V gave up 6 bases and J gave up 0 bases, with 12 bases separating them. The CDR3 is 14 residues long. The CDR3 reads CASRSPADSYEQYF. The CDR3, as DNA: TGTGCCAGCAGAAGCCCCGCAGACTCCTACGAGCAGTACTTC.

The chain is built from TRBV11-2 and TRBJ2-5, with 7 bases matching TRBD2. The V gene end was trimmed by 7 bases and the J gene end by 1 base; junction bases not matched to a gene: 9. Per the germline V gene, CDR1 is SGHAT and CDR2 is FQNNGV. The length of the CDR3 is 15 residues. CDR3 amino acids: CASKRWSGIQETQYF. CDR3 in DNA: TGTGCCAGCAAACGCTGGAGCGGGATCCAAGAGACCCAGTACTTC.

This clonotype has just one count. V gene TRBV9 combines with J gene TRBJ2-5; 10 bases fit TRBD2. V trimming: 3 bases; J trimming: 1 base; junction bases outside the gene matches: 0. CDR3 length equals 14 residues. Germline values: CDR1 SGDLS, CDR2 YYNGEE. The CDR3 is CASSGTSGQETQYF. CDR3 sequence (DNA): TGTGCCAGCAGCGGGACTAGCGGCCAAGAGACCCAGTACTTC.